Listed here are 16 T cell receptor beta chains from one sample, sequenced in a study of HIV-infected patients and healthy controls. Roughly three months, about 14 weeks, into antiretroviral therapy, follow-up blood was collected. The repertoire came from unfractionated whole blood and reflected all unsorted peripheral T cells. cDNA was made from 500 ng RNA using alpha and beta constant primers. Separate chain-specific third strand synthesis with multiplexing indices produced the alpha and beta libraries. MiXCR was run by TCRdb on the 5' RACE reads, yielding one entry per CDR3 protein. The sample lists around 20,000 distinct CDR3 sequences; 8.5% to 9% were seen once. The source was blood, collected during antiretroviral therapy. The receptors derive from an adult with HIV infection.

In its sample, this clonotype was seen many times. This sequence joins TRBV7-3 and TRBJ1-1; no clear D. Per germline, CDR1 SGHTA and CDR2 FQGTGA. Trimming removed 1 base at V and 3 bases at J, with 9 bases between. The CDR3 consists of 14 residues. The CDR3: CASSLRPADTEAFF. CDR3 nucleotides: TGTGCCAGCAGCTTAAGGCCGGCCGACACTGAAGCTTTCTTT.

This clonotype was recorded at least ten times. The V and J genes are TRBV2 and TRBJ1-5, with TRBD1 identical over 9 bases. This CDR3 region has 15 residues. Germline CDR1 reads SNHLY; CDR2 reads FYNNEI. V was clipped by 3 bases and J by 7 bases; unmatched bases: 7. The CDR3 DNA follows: TGTGCCAGCAGTGACAGGACAGGGGTTCGGCAGCCCCAGCATTTT. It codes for CASSDRTGVRQPQHF.

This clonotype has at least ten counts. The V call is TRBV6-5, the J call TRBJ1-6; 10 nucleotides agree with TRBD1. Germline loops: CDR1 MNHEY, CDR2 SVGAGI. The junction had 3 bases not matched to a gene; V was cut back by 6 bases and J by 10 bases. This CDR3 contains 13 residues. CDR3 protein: CASSGTGVSPLHF. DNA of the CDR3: TGTGCCAGCAGCGGGACAGGGGTCTCACCCCTCCACTTT.

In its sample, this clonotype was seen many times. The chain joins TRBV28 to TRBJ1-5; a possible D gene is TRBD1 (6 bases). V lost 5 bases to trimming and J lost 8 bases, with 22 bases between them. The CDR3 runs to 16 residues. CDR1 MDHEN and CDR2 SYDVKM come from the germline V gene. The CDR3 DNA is TGTGCCAGCAGTCCCCCGCGTTTAACAGGGCAAAAGCCCCAGCATTTT. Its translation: CASSPPRLTGQKPQHF.

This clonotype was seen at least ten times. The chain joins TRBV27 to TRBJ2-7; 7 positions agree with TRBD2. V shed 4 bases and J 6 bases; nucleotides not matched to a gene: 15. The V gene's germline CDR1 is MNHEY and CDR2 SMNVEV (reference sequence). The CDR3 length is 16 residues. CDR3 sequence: CASSSLGREGRLEQYF. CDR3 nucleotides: TGTGCCAGCAGTTCCCTAGGGAGGGAGGGCCGTCTCGAGCAGTACTTC.

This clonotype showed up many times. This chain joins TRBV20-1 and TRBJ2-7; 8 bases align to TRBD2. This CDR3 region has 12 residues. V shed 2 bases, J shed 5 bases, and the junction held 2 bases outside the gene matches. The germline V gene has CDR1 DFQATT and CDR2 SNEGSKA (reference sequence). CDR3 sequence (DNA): TGCAGTGCTAGACGGGGGGGCAACGAGCAGTACTTC. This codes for CSARRGGNEQYF.

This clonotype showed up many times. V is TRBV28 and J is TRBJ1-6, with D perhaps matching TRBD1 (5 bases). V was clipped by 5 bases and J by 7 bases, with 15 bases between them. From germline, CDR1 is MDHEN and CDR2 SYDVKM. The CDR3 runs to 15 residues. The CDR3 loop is CASSPPEGLNSPLHF. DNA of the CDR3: TGTGCCAGCAGTCCCCCAGAGGGGTTGAATTCACCCCTCCACTTT.

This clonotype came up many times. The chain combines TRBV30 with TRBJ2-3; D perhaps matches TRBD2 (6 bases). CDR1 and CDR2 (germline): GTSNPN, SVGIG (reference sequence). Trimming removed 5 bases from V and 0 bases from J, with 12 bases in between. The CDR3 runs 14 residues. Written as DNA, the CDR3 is TGTGCCTGGCGCGGGGTTTCTAGCACAGATACGCAGTATTTT. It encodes CAWRGVSSTDTQYF.

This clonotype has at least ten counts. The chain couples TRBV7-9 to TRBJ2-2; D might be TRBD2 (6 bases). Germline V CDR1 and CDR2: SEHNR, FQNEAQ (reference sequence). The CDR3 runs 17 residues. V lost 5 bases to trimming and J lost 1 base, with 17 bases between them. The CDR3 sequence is CASSPTPPAGNTGELFF. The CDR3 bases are TGTGCCAGCAGCCCCACACCCCCAGCGGGGAACACCGGGGAGCTGTTTTTT.

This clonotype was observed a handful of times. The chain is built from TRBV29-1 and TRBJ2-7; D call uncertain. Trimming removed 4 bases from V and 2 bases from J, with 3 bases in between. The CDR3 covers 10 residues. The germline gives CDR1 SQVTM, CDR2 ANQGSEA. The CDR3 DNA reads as TGCAGCGTTGTCCCCTACGAGCAGTACTTC. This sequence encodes CSVVPYEQYF.

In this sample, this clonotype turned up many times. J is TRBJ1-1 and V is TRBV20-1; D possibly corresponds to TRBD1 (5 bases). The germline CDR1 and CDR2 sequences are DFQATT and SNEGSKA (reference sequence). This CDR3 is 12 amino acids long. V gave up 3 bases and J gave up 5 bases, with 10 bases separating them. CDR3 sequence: CSARGRLTEAFF. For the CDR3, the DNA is TGCAGTGCTAGGGGGCGGTTAACTGAAGCTTTCTTT.

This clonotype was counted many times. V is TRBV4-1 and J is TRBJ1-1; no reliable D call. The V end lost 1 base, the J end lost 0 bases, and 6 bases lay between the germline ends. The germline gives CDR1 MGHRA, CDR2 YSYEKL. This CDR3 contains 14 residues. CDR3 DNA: TGCGCCAGCAGCCAAGGTCCAGTGAACACTGAAGCTTTCTTT. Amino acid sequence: CASSQGPVNTEAFF.

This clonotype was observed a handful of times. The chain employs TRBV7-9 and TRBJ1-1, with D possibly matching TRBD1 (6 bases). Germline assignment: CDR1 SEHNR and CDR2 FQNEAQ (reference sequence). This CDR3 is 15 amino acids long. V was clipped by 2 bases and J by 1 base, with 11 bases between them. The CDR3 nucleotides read TGTGCCAGCAGCTTATCAGGGGATTGGAACACTGAAGCTTTCTTT. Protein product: CASSLSGDWNTEAFF. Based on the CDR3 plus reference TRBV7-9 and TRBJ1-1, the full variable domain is DTGVSQNPRHKITKRGQNVTFRCDPISEHNRLYWYRQTLGQGPEFLTYFQNEAQLEKSRLLSDRFSAERPKGSFSTLEIQRTEQGDSAMYLCASSLSGDWNTEAFFGQGTRLTVV.

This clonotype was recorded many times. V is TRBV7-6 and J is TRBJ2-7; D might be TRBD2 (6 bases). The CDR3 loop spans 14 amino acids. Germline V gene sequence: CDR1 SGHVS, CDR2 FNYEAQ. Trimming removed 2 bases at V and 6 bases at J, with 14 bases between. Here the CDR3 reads CASSLTGGGGEQYF. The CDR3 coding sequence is TGTGCCAGCAGCTTAACTGGGGGAGGTGGCGAGCAGTACTTC. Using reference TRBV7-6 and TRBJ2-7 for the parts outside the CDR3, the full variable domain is GAGVSQSPRYKVTKRGQDVALRCDPISGHVSLYWYRQALGQGPEFLTYFNYEAQQDKSGLPNDRFSAERPEGSISTLTIQRTEQRDSAMYRCASSLTGGGGEQYFGPGTRLTVT.

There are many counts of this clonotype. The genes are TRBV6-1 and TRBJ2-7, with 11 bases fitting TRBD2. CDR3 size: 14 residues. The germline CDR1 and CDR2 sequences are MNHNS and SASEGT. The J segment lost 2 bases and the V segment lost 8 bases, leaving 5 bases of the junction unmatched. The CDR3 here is CASSTSGRPYEQYF. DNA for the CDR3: TGTGCCAGCTCCACTAGCGGGAGACCCTACGAGCAGTACTTC.

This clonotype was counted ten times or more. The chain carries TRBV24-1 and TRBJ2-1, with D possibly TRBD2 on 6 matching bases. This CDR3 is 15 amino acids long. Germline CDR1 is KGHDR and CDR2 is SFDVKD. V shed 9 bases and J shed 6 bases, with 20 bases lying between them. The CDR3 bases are TGTGCCACCGGACTGCCCCCGGGACTTTCCAATGAGCAGTTCTTC. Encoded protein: CATGLPPGLSNEQFF.